Shown below are 27 T cell receptor beta chains from a single sample sequenced in a study of CD8+ T cells in alopecia areata. Treatment reported: oral pan-JAK inhibitor, 5-10 mg twice daily. cDNA serving as the sequencing template came from extracted, reverse transcribed RNA. TCRdb's copy holds only in-frame clones and misses some; the assay was immunoSEQ multiplex PCR. The sample holds 170,000 or so clones, just over 65% seen once. Sequenced here: CD4+ T cells sorted from blood, sampled at week 4, from a patient treated with tofacitinib. The receptors derive from a human donor with alopecia areata.

The J gene is TRBJ1-4, the V gene TRBV29-1; 7 nucleotides match TRBD1. The CDR3 contains 13 residues. Germline assignment: CDR1 SQVTM and CDR2 ANQGSEA. V shed 6 bases, J shed 7 bases, and the junction held 8 bases outside the gene matches. The CDR3 bases are TGCAGCGTGGGGTTGCAGGGGGTTGAAAAACTGTTTTTT. Translated, it gives CSVGLQGVEKLFF.

The chain uses TRBV27 and TRBJ1-5, with 7 bases lining up with TRBD1. V shed 2 bases and J 6 bases; nucleotides not matched to a gene: 10. The CDR3 spans 16 residues. The germline gives CDR1 MNHEY, CDR2 SMNVEV (reference sequence). Here the CDR3 reads CASSLTGRTGAQPQHF. The CDR3 DNA reads as TGTGCCAGCAGTTTAACAGGGAGAACAGGGGCTCAGCCCCAGCATTTT.

V and J are TRBV7-6 and TRBJ2-7, with 8 bases that match TRBD1. The CDR3 length is 17 residues. The trim removed 4 bases at V and 0 bases at J, leaving 11 bases unmatched. Germline V CDR1 and CDR2: SGHVS, FNYEAQ. CDR3 residues: CASSSNVRQGSSYEQYF. The CDR3 DNA reads TGTGCCAGCAGCTCTAACGTCAGACAGGGGAGCTCCTACGAGCAGTACTTC.

V and J are TRBV5-1 and TRBJ2-2; TRBD2 agrees at 7 bases. CDR3 length equals 16 residues. J was trimmed by 4 bases and V by 0 bases; bases with no gene match: 6. Germline loops: CDR1 SGHRS, CDR2 YFSETQ. CDR3 sequence reads: CASSLALSGPTGELFF. The CDR3 DNA is TGCGCCAGCAGCTTGGCCCTTAGCGGGCCCACCGGGGAGCTGTTTTTT.

This clone has only one observation. This chain uses TRBV27 with TRBJ1-5; TRBD1 matches 10 bases. CDR3 length equals 14 residues. V was clipped by 5 bases and J by 8 bases; unmatched bases: 6. Germline V gene data show CDR1 as MNHEY and CDR2 as SMNVEV (reference sequence). In DNA form, the CDR3 reads TGTGCCAGCAGTCCCCGGACAGGGGGGGAGCCCCAGCATTTT. It specifies CASSPRTGGEPQHF.

The chain links TRBV7-9 to TRBJ2-6; tentative D call: TRBD1 (6 bases). The ends were cut back, 8 bases at V and 1 base at J, with 21 bases in the middle. Per the germline V gene, CDR1 is SEHNR and CDR2 is FQNEAQ (reference sequence). The CDR3 covers 18 residues. CDR3: CASLSRGPKVSGANVLTF. The DNA for the CDR3 is TGTGCCAGCTTGAGCAGGGGACCTAAAGTATCTGGGGCCAACGTCCTGACTTTC. Supplemented by reference TRBV7-9 and TRBJ2-6, the full variable domain reads DTGVSQNPRHKITKRGQNVTFRCDPISEHNRLYWYRQTLGQGPEFLTYFQNEAQLEKSRLLSDRFSAERPKGSFSTLEIQRTEQGDSAMYLCASLSRGPKVSGANVLTFGAGSRLTVL.

This clone was counted many times. The chain has TRBV5-4 and TRBJ2-2; D not certain. The V gene lost 2 bases and the J gene lost 1 base, with 3 bases spanning the gap. Germline V CDR1 and CDR2: SGHNT, YYREEE (reference sequence). The CDR3 totals 13 residues. CDR3 sequence (DNA): TGTGCCAGCAGCTTACAGAACACCGGGGAGCTGTTTTTT. Its translation: CASSLQNTGELFF.

The chain combines TRBV27 with TRBJ1-1, with D maybe TRBD1 (6 bases). V was clipped by 3 bases and J by 3 bases, with 14 bases between them. Germline loops: CDR1 MNHEY, CDR2 SMNVEV (reference sequence). This CDR3 comprises 15 residues. The CDR3 is CASSLGATADTEAFF. CDR3 DNA: TGTGCCAGCAGTTTGGGGGCTACAGCGGACACTGAAGCTTTCTTT.

This chain connects TRBV7-3 to TRBJ2-2; no clear D gene. The V gene lost 3 bases and the J gene lost 6 bases, with 11 bases spanning the gap. CDR3 length equals 14 residues. Germline lookup yields CDR1 SGHTA and CDR2 FQGTGA. CDR3 sequence: CASSFFQGSGELFF. The CDR3, as DNA: TGTGCCAGCAGCTTCTTCCAAGGGTCCGGGGAGCTGTTTTTT.

This clone came up once. The J gene is TRBJ2-3, the V gene TRBV25-1; 7 positions agree with TRBD1. From germline, CDR1 is MGHDK and CDR2 SYGVNS. There are 14 residues in the CDR3. The V and J ends lost 6 bases and 1 base, in that order; junction bases with no gene match: 4. The CDR3 DNA follows: TGTGCCAGCAGCAGGGGGTGGGGCACAGATACGCAGTATTTT. This codes for CASSRGWGTDTQYF.

The V gene is TRBV7-9, the J gene TRBJ2-5; D may be TRBD2 (5 bases). This CDR3 has 13 residues. Trimming removed 2 bases from V and 9 bases from J, with 13 bases in between. Germline values: CDR1 SEHNR, CDR2 FQNEAQ (reference sequence). The CDR3 DNA follows: TGTGCCAGCAGCTTATTGGGCGGACTGGCCCAGTACTTC. As protein: CASSLLGGLAQYF.

This sequence joins TRBV11-1 and TRBJ2-5; possible D gene TRBD1, 5 bases. This CDR3 comprises 17 residues. Germline-derived CDR1 and CDR2 are SGHAT and FQDESV (reference sequence). V was shortened by 5 bases and J by 5 bases, with 24 bases between the two germline ends. CDR3 sequence (DNA): TGTGCCAGCAGCCAGTCTCCTAGGACACCCCCGCGGGAGACCCAGTACTTC. Translating gives CASSQSPRTPPRETQYF.

The genes are TRBV23-1 and TRBJ1-6, with TRBD1 identical over 8 bases. TRBV23-1 is given ORF status, its function remaining uncertain. This CDR3 spans 14 amino acids. The trim removed 3 bases at V and 7 bases at J, leaving 2 bases unmatched. The CDR3 region is CASSHGQGNSPLHF. The CDR3 DNA is TGCGCCAGCAGTCACGGACAGGGAAATTCACCCCTCCACTTT.

This clone showed up just a few times. The chain has TRBV5-5 and TRBJ1-6, with D tentatively TRBD1 (6 bases). This CDR3 is 14 amino acids long. Germline V gene sequence: CDR1 SGHKS, CDR2 YYEKEE (reference sequence). Trimming cost V 0 bases and J 10 bases, with 11 bases left between them. CDR3 region: CASSLDRAISPLHF. CDR3 nucleotide sequence: TGTGCCAGCAGCTTGGACAGGGCGATATCACCCCTCCACTTT. The complete variable domain, with remaining parts taken from reference TRBV5-5 and TRBJ1-6, reads DAGVTQSPTHLIKTRGQQVTLRCSPISGHKSVSWYQQVLGQGPQFIFQYYEKEERGRGNFPDRFSARQFPNYSSELNVNALLLGDSALYLCASSLDRAISPLHFGNGTRLTVT.

The V gene is TRBV7-4, the J gene TRBJ2-5; D is uncertain. The V end was cut by 11 bases, the J end by 7 bases, with 5 bases between. Germline CDR1 and CDR2: SGHVT and SQSDAQ. The length of the CDR3 is 8 residues. The chain's CDR3 is CAGGTQYF. The CDR3 region has the DNA TGTGCCGGTGGGACCCAGTACTTC.

The rearrangement links TRBV11-2 to TRBJ2-1, with D perhaps matching TRBD1 (6 bases). CDR1 and CDR2 (germline): SGHAT, FQNNGV. The CDR3 is made up of 14 amino acids. V was shortened by 5 bases and J by 3 bases, with 11 bases between the two germline ends. CDR3 bases: TGTGCCAGCAGCCCCCGGGACATCTACAATGAGCAGTTCTTC. This sequence encodes CASSPRDIYNEQFF.

The rearrangement uses TRBV29-1 and TRBJ2-5; D is uncertain. V lost 0 bases and J lost 2, with 7 bases in between. Germline V gene lookup returns CDR1 SQVTM and CDR2 ANQGSEA. The length of the CDR3 is 13 residues. The CDR3 DNA is TGCAGCGTTGAAGAGATCTATCAAGAGACCCAGTACTTC. As protein: CSVEEIYQETQYF.

The chain uses TRBV29-1 and TRBJ2-1; 12 bases fit TRBD1. J gave up 2 bases and V 1 base, and 3 bases lay outside the gene matches. Per the germline V gene, CDR1 is SQVTM and CDR2 is ANQGSEA. The CDR3 runs to 16 residues. CDR3 protein: CSVEGGTGGPYNEQFF. CDR3 nucleotide sequence: TGCAGCGTTGAAGGCGGGACAGGGGGCCCCTACAATGAGCAGTTCTTC.

The chain links TRBV30 to TRBJ1-4; 8 bases align to TRBD1. The CDR3 spans 13 residues. J lost 10 bases, V lost 5 bases, and 9 bases had no gene match. The germline V gene has CDR1 GTSNPN and CDR2 SVGIG (reference sequence). This chain's CDR3 is CAWSGQGGGKLFF. In DNA form, the CDR3 reads TGTGCCTGGTCAGGACAGGGAGGCGGAAAACTGTTTTTT.

Worth noting for this clone: The same CDR3 can be traced to other DNA sequences in this sample. The chain links TRBV2 to TRBJ1-2, with D unresolved. This CDR3 has 13 residues. In germline, CDR1 is SNHLY, CDR2 FYNNEI. Trimming removed 7 bases at V and 4 bases at J, with 13 bases between. In DNA form, the CDR3 reads TGTGCCAGCACCCTTCTCAGTACCTATGGCTACACCTTC. This codes for CASTLLSTYGYTF.

The gene calls are TRBV9 and TRBJ1-2; the D gene is possibly TRBD1 (6 bases). The length of the CDR3 is 14 residues. V was clipped by 4 bases and J by 1 base, with 11 bases between them. The germline V gene has CDR1 SGDLS and CDR2 YYNGEE. The CDR3 DNA reads as TGTGCCAGCAGCCCACGAGGGGGTAACTATGGCTACACCTTC. Protein product: CASSPRGGNYGYTF.

V gene TRBV5-6 combines with J gene TRBJ2-2; 8 nucleotides match TRBD2. Germline CDR1 is SGHDT and CDR2 is YYEEEE. The CDR3 extends over 17 amino acids. The J segment lost 2 bases and the V segment lost 1 base, leaving 7 bases of the junction unmatched. CDR3 protein: CASSLSRTSLNTGELFF. CDR3 bases: TGTGCCAGCAGCTTGTCTCGGACTAGCCTAAACACCGGGGAGCTGTTTTTT.

This clone was counted only a few times. The genes are TRBV5-1 and TRBJ2-7; D may be TRBD1 (6 bases). The V end lost 4 bases, the J end lost 6 bases, and 17 bases lay between the germline ends. The CDR3 has 14 residues. Per the germline V gene, CDR1 is SGHRS and CDR2 is YFSETQ. The CDR3 region has the DNA TGCGCCAGCAGCCCCGAGACAGGATTGGGCGAGCAGTACTTC. Its protein is CASSPETGLGEQYF.

The chain recombines TRBV20-1 with TRBJ2-7; D possibly matches TRBD1 or TRBD2 (5 bases each). This CDR3 has 11 amino acids. The V end lost 5 bases, the J end lost 5 bases, and 10 bases lay between the germline ends. CDR1 is DFQATT and CDR2 is SNEGSKA in the germline V gene (reference sequence). The CDR3 region has the DNA TGCAGTGCTGGCCTGGGGGACGAGCAGTACTTC. Translating it yields CSAGLGDEQYF.

The table lists this clone with a few counts. This rearrangement joins TRBV4-3 to TRBJ2-1; TRBD1 or TRBD2 may be the D gene (6 bases each). Trimming took 1 base from V and 8 from J, leaving 12 bases between them. This CDR3 spans 14 amino acids. CDR1 is LGHNA and CDR2 is YSLEER in the germline V gene. For the CDR3, the DNA is TGCGCCAGCAGCCAAGGCCAGAGGGGGGATGAGCAGTTCTTC. The encoded protein is CASSQGQRGDEQFF.

The CDR3 loop reads CAISESGGEQYF. The CDR3 coding sequence is TGTGCCATCAGTGAGTCAGGGGGCGAGCAGTACTTC. The V and J genes are TRBV10-3 and TRBJ2-7; perhaps TRBD1 as D (6 bases). CDR1 is ENHRY and CDR2 is SYGVKD in the germline V gene. V shed 0 bases and J shed 6 bases, with 6 bases lying between them. The CDR3 runs to 12 residues.

The chain joins TRBV29-1 to TRBJ1-6; D unresolved. There are 12 residues in the CDR3. V gave up 4 bases and J gave up 7 bases, with 8 bases separating them. Germline CDR1 SQVTM, CDR2 ANQGSEA. CDR3 coding DNA: TGCAGCGTTGGGTTCGGAAATTCACCCCTCCACTTT. It specifies CSVGFGNSPLHF.